The present T cell receptor (beta chain) was sequenced within a study of read filtering for tumor transcriptome and immune sequencing. Study information: Roughly 8 patients were R-ISS I, approximately 15 were R-ISS II, more than five were R-ISS III. DNase treatment preceded whole-transcriptome library preparation. Overall study results and limits: RNA-seq captured clonotypes less deeply and reliably than IR-seq. In IR-seq, single-read clonotypes were roughly 80% of clonotypes but around 3.5% of reads.

This library used roughly 400 ng RNA and molecular barcoded adaptors spanning alpha/delta and beta/gamma chains. TCRdb fed the reads into MiXCR, producing one record per CDR3 protein. There are around 30,000 distinct CDR3 sequences in the sample; approximately 17% occur only once, and roughly 17% lies in the top ten. A remark on this clonotype: Its target is not known.

Germline V gene lookup returns CDR1 SGHRS and CDR2 YFSETQ. Deletions cut 6 bases from V and 1 base from J, with 21 bases between. CDR3 length: 17 residues. Input material: a population of CD138-negative cells sorted from bone marrow. This clonotype was sampled from a donor at least 40 years old with multiple myeloma. The genes are TRBV5-1 and TRBJ2-3; D is possibly TRBD1 (6 bases). DNA for the CDR3: TGCGCCAGCATCTCGTTTTTCAGGGGCGAAGGCACAGATACGCAGTATTTT. Encoded protein: CASISFFRGEGTDTQYF.